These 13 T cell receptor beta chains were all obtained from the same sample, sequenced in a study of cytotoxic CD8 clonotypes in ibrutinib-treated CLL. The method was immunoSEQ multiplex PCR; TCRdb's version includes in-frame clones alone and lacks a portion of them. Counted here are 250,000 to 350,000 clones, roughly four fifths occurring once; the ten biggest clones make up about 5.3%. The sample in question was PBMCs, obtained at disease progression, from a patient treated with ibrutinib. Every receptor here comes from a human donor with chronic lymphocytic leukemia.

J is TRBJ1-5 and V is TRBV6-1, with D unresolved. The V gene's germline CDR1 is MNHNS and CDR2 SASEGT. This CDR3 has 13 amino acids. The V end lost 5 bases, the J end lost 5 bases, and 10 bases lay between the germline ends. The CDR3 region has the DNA TGTGCCAGCAGTTATAACGCGGATCAGCCCCAGCATTTT. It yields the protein CASSYNADQPQHF.

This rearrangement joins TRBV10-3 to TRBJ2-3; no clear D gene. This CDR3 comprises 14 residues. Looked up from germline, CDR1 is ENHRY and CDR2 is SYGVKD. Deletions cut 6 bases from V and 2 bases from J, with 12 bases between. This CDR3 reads CAIRSGSATDTQYF. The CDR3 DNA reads TGTGCCATCAGGTCGGGCTCAGCCACAGATACGCAGTATTTT.

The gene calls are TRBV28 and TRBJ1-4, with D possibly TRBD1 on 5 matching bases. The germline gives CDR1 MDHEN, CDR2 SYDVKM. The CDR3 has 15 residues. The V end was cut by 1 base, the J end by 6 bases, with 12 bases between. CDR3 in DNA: TGTGCCAGCAGTTTATTGTACAGGAGCGATGAAAAACTGTTTTTT. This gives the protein CASSLLYRSDEKLFF.

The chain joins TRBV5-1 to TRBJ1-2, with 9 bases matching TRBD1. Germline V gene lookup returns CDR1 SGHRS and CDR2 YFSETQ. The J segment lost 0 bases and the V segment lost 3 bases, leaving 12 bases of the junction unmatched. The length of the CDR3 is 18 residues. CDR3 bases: TGCGCCAGCAGCTCTACCGGGACAGGGAGACCCCCTAACTATGGCTACACCTTC. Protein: CASSSTGTGRPPNYGYTF.

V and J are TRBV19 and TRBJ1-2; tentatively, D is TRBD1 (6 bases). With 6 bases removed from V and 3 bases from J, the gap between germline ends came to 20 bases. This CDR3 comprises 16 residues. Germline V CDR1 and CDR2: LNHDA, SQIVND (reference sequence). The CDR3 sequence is CASRHSQGSDDYGYTF. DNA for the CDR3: TGTGCCAGTAGACACAGTCAGGGGTCAGACGACTATGGCTACACCTTC.

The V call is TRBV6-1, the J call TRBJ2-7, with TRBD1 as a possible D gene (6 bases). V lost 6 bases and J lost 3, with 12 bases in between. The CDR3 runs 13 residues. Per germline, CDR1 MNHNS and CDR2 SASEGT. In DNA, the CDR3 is TGTGCCAGCAGCCGGACAGCATACTACGAGCAGTACTTC. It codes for CASSRTAYYEQYF.

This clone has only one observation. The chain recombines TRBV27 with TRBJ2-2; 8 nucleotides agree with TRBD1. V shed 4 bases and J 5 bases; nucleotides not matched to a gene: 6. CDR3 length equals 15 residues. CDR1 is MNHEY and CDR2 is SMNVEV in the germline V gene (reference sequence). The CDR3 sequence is CASSYHRGNTGELFF. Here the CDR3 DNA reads TGTGCCAGCAGTTATCACAGGGGGAATACCGGGGAGCTGTTTTTT.

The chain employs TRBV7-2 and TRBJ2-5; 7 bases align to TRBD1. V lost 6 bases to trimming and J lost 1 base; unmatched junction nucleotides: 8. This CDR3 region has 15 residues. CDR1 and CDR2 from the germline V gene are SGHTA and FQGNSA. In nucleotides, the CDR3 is TGTGCCAGCAGTTCTTTAGGACAGGTCCAAGAGACCCAGTACTTC. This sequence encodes CASSSLGQVQETQYF.

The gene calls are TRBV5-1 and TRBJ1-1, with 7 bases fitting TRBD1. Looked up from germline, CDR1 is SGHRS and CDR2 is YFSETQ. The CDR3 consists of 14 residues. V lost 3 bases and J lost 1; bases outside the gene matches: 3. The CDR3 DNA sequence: TGCGCCAGCAGCTCAGGGGGGTCGAACACTGAAGCTTTCTTT. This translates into CASSSGGSNTEAFF.

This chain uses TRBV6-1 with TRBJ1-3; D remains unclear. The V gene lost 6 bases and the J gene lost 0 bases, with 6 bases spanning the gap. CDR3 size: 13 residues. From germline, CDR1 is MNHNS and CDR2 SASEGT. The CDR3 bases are TGTGCCAGCAGATTAAACTCTGGAAACACCATATATTTT. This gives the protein CASRLNSGNTIYF.

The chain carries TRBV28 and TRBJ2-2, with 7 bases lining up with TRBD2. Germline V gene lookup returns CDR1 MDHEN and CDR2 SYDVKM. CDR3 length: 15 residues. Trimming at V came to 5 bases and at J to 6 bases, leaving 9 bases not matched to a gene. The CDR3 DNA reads TGTGCCAGCAGTCGCGGTATTGGGAGGGCCGGGGAGCTGTTTTTT. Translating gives CASSRGIGRAGELFF.

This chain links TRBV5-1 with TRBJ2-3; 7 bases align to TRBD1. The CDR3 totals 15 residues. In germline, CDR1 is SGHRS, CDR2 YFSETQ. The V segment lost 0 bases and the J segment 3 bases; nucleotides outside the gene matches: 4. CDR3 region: CASSLEGARTDTQYF. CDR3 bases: TGCGCCAGCAGCTTGGAGGGGGCCAGAACAGATACGCAGTATTTT.

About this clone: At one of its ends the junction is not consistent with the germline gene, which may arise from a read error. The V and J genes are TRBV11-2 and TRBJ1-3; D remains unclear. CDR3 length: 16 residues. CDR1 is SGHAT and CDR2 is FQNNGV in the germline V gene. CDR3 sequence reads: CASSLKPNPEVNTIYF. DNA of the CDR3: TGCGCCAGCAGCCTTAAACCAAACCCGGAGGTAAACACCATATATTTT.